The 17 T cell receptor beta chains in this list originate from one sample, sequenced in a study of OX40 agonist ivuxolimab in advanced cancers. Using immunoSEQ multiplex PCR, the repertoire was profiled, and TCRdb retains in-frame clones only, with some absent. This table holds approximately 99,000 clones, approximately 94% found once. The source material was CD4+ or CD8+ T cells sorted from blood, sampled in a trial of the OX40 agonist ivuxolimab. The receptor source for this set is an adult with an advanced solid tumor such as melanoma, head and neck, liver or kidney cancer.

V is TRBV6-5 and J is TRBJ2-7; TRBD2 matches 12 bases. V lost 6 bases to trimming and J lost 0 bases; unmatched junction nucleotides: 3. CDR1 and CDR2 from the germline V gene are MNHEY and SVGAGI. CDR3 size: 15 residues. The CDR3 loop reads CASRGLAGISYEQYF. The DNA of the CDR3 is TGTGCCAGCAGAGGACTAGCGGGGATCTCCTACGAGCAGTACTTC.

This chain connects TRBV5-1 to TRBJ2-1, with D maybe TRBD1 (5 bases). The germline V and J ends were trimmed by 1 base and 6 bases, with 11 bases remaining between them. This CDR3 comprises 14 residues. Germline CDR1 and CDR2: SGHRS and YFSETQ. The CDR3 DNA reads TGCGCCAGCAGCTTGTTGCAGGGTATCAATGAGCAGTTCTTC. This codes for CASSLLQGINEQFF.

The chain couples TRBV18 to TRBJ1-1; 12 positions match TRBD1. The V gene's germline CDR1 is KGHSH and CDR2 LQKENI. The CDR3 runs to 17 residues. After removal of 2 bases from V and 2 bases from J, the junction contained 6 bases not matched to a gene. The CDR3 sequence: CASSPGDRGLLNTEAFF. The CDR3 DNA reads as TGTGCCAGCTCACCAGGGGACAGGGGGCTTCTAAACACTGAAGCTTTCTTT.

The chain recombines TRBV7-9 with TRBJ1-5, with TRBD1 matching over 8 bases. Germline V gene lookup returns CDR1 SEHNR and CDR2 FQNEAQ (reference sequence). The CDR3 is 13 residues long. V shed 4 bases and J 4 bases; nucleotides not matched to a gene: 0. This CDR3 reads CASSWTGNQPQHF. In nucleotides, the CDR3 is TGTGCCAGCAGCTGGACAGGGAATCAGCCCCAGCATTTT.

The chain combines TRBV19 with TRBJ2-1; tentatively, D is TRBD2 (6 bases). Germline V gene sequence: CDR1 LNHDA, CDR2 SQIVND (reference sequence). The CDR3 is 15 residues long. V gave up 4 bases and J gave up 3 bases, with 13 bases separating them. The chain's CDR3 is CASSKGSGLYNEQFF. For the CDR3, the DNA is TGTGCCAGTAGTAAGGGTAGCGGTCTCTACAATGAGCAGTTCTTC.

V usage is TRBV7-9 and J usage is TRBJ2-3, with 10 nucleotides matching TRBD2. V lost 1 base and J lost 0; bases outside the gene matches: 1. Germline loops: CDR1 SEHNR, CDR2 FQNEAQ (reference sequence). CDR3 length equals 16 residues. In nucleotides, the CDR3 is TGTGCCAGCAGCTTAGGGACTAGCGGCAGCACAGATACGCAGTATTTT. This translates into CASSLGTSGSTDTQYF.

This chain joins TRBV7-3 and TRBJ2-7, with D unclear. The CDR3 extends over 16 amino acids. Trimming removed 5 bases from V and 3 bases from J, with 20 bases in between. The germline CDR1 and CDR2 sequences are SGHTA and FQGTGA. DNA of the CDR3: TGTGCCAGCAGCCAGGACCGATGGGGATTTAACTACGAGCAGTACTTC. Its translation is CASSQDRWGFNYEQYF.

The chain combines TRBV5-5 with TRBJ2-5, with D perhaps matching TRBD1 (5 bases). This CDR3 region has 15 residues. The germline CDR1 and CDR2 sequences are SGHKS and YYEKEE (reference sequence). The V and J ends lost 1 base and 2 bases respectively, with 12 bases between them. CDR3: CASSLSQGKQETQYF. The CDR3 coding sequence is TGTGCCAGCAGCTTGTCGCAGGGTAAACAAGAGACCCAGTACTTC.

The chain links TRBV2 to TRBJ2-7; possible D gene TRBD2, 5 bases. CDR1 SNHLY and CDR2 FYNNEI come from the germline V gene. The CDR3 is 11 amino acids. The germline V and J ends were trimmed by 2 bases and 9 bases, with 8 bases remaining between them. CDR3 in DNA: TGTGCCAGCAGTGAAAGGGAGAGGCAGTACTTC. Protein: CASSERERQYF.

This chain joins TRBV10-3 and TRBJ1-4; D remains ambiguous. This CDR3 has 14 amino acids. Germline V CDR1 and CDR2: ENHRY, SYGVKD. V lost 6 bases, J lost 6 bases, and 14 bases lay in between. In DNA, the CDR3 is TGTGCCATCAGCTACAGCGGGGATGATGAAAAACTGTTTTTT. Translation: CAISYSGDDEKLFF.

The chain employs TRBV7-9 and TRBJ2-7; possibly TRBD1 for D (6 bases). CDR1 and CDR2 from the germline V gene are SEHNR and FQNEAQ (reference sequence). The CDR3 loop spans 14 amino acids. V lost 5 bases, J lost 0 bases, and 11 bases lay in between. In DNA, the CDR3 is TGTGCCAGCAGCCGTGGACAGTCCTCCTACGAGCAGTACTTC. Translating gives CASSRGQSSYEQYF.

This clone was detected only once. The rearrangement joins TRBV5-6 to TRBJ1-2; unclear D gene. Per the germline V gene, CDR1 is SGHDT and CDR2 is YYEEEE. The germline V and J ends were trimmed by 2 bases and 0 bases, with 8 bases remaining between them. The CDR3 has 14 amino acids. The CDR3 loop reads CASSFPTPNYGYTF. CDR3 coding DNA: TGTGCCAGCAGCTTTCCCACACCTAACTATGGCTACACCTTC. Drawing the rest from reference TRBV5-6 and TRBJ1-2, the complete variable domain is DAGVTQSPTHLIKTRGQQVTLRCSPKSGHDTVSWYQQALGQGPQFIFQYYEEEERQRGNFPDRFSGHQFPNYSSELNVNALLLGDSALYLCASSFPTPNYGYTFGSGTRLTVV.

The chain has TRBV6-5 and TRBJ2-3; unclear D gene. Germline CDR1 reads MNHEY; CDR2 reads SVGAGI. The CDR3 is made up of 13 amino acids. V lost 8 bases, J lost 1 base, and 10 bases lay in between. This CDR3 reads CASSEPGTDTQYF. As DNA, the CDR3 is TGTGCCAGCTCCGAGCCCGGCACAGATACGCAGTATTTT.

The chain carries TRBV28 and TRBJ2-5; TRBD2 might be the D (6 bases). Between the trimmed V and J ends, which lost 1 base and 3 bases, there was a span of 9 bases. Germline assignment: CDR1 MDHEN and CDR2 SYDVKM. The CDR3 has 14 amino acids. For the CDR3, the DNA is TGTGCCAGCAGTTTATCGGGACTGAAAGAGACCCAGTACTTC. Protein product: CASSLSGLKETQYF.

The chain employs TRBV9 and TRBJ2-3; D remains unclear. The CDR3 covers 14 residues. The germline V and J ends were trimmed by 2 bases and 3 bases, with 10 bases remaining between them. Per germline, CDR1 SGDLS and CDR2 YYNGEE. The CDR3 DNA reads as TGTGCCAGCAGCGTGTTTTCGGCGACAGATACGCAGTATTTT. Translated, it gives CASSVFSATDTQYF.

CDR3 loop: CASRGDRWAQPQHF. The CDR3, as DNA: TGTGCCAGTAGGGGAGACAGGTGGGCTCAGCCCCAGCATTTT. This rearrangement joins TRBV21-1 to TRBJ1-5; the tabulated D call, TRBD1, remains unverified against the DNA. TRBV21-1 is noted as a pseudogene. The CDR3 consists of 14 residues.

This chain links TRBV9 with TRBJ1-3, with D perhaps TRBD1 (5 bases). The CDR3 length is 14 residues. Germline CDR1 SGDLS, CDR2 YYNGEE. With 4 bases removed from V and 6 bases from J, the gap between germline ends came to 14 bases. In DNA, the CDR3 is TGTGCCAGCAGCTCCCCGGGGGTAGAAAACACCATATATTTT. This encodes CASSSPGVENTIYF.